Included here is one T cell receptor (beta chain) sequence, with context. The CDR3 has 18 amino acids. In germline, CDR1 is SEHNR, CDR2 FQNEAQ (reference sequence). With V trimmed by 2 bases and J by 3 bases, 9 bases remained unmatched. This specimen belongs to a study of blood T cell repertoires in COVID-19. The overall study: The United States, Italy and Spain were the sources of the acute and convalescent COVID-19 samples. Sources were T cells, B-cell-depleted T cells, or PBMCs; the material itself was cDNA or gDNA.

Original handling: Counts of nucleated cells, estimated from reference gene primer amplification, were obtained. Profiling relied on immunoSEQ multiplex PCR, and the TCRdb table lists in-frame clones only, not all of them. The V and J calls and clone size come from that table; D and trimming were worked out from the DNA. Of 150,000 or so clones listed, 70% to 85% are singletons. Those enrolled in Seattle joined during active infection and were followed longitudinally afterward. The sequenced sample consisted of peripheral blood. The chain has TRBV7-9 and TRBJ2-1, with TRBD2 matching over 11 bases. This TCR was sampled from a woman aged 40 to 50 with COVID-19, enrolled during active disease. The CDR3 DNA reads as TGTGCCAGCAGCTTAATCCCTAGCGGGAGGCACGACTACAATGAGCAGTTCTTC. This gives the protein CASSLIPSGRHDYNEQFF.